Listed here are 18 T cell receptor beta chains from one sample, sequenced in a study of T cell repertoires in cytomegalovirus infection. Their antigens are not known. TCRdb re-called the reads with MiXCR, one entry per CDR3 protein. The data show 600,000 to 700,000 distinct CDR3 sequences, 30% to 35% seen once. This material consisted of cultured PBMCs, taken from culture after CMV antigen stimulation. The origin of the receptors is a human donor in good health (CMV status not recorded). Some clones in this sample may be carry-over from other donors' samples.

The genes are TRBV6-2 or TRBV6-3 and TRBJ2-5, with D tentatively TRBD2 (6 bases). Germline lookup yields CDR1 MNHEY and CDR2 SVGEGT. Trimming left V 6 bases short and J 1 base short, with 18 bases between. The CDR3 runs to 16 residues. The CDR3 nucleotides are TGTGCCAGCAGCCCAAGGACGGGGAGGATCCAAGAGACCCAGTACTTC. Protein: CASSPRTGRIQETQYF.

The V gene is TRBV12-3 or TRBV12-4, the J gene TRBJ1-1, with TRBD1 matching over 9 bases. V shed 7 bases and J 6 bases; nucleotides not matched to a gene: 6. This CDR3 is 13 amino acids long. This CDR3 reads CASTRTGVSEAFF. The CDR3 DNA sequence: TGTGCCAGCACCAGGACAGGGGTCTCTGAAGCTTTCTTT.

This clonotype was observed a few times. The chain carries TRBV20-1 and TRBJ2-5; 8 nucleotides match TRBD2. Germline CDR1 is DFQATT and CDR2 is SNEGSKA (reference sequence). Unmatched junction bases numbered 4, after V lost 3 bases and J lost 4 bases. This CDR3 has 13 residues. The CDR3 DNA is TGCAGTGCTAGCGGGGGGGCCGGAGAGACCCAGTACTTC. Translation: CSASGGAGETQYF.

The chain is built from TRBV20-1 and TRBJ1-2; maybe TRBD1 (6 bases). From germline, CDR1 is DFQATT and CDR2 SNEGSKA (reference sequence). Trimming removed 6 bases from V and 2 bases from J, with 13 bases in between. The CDR3 is 13 amino acids. The chain's CDR3 is CSAARTENYGYTF. CDR3 sequence (DNA): TGCAGTGCCGCTAGGACAGAGAACTATGGCTACACCTTC.

In this sample, this clonotype turned up a few times. The V call is TRBV20-1, the J call TRBJ1-5, with D tentatively TRBD1 (5 bases). The V gene lost 2 bases and the J gene lost 4 bases, with 9 bases spanning the gap. The length of the CDR3 is 13 residues. Germline V gives CDR1 DFQATT, CDR2 SNEGSKA (reference sequence). CDR3: CSARQGKNQPQHF. In nucleotides, the CDR3 is TGCAGTGCTAGACAGGGAAAAAATCAGCCCCAGCATTTT.

This clonotype has just a few counts. The V gene is TRBV12-3 or TRBV12-4, the J gene TRBJ2-7; D is perhaps TRBD1 or TRBD2 (5 bases each). The V end lost 1 base, the J end lost 2 bases, and 12 bases lay between the germline ends. The CDR3 spans 15 residues. The CDR3 reads CASSLGFGDPYEQYF. The CDR3 DNA is TGTGCCAGCAGTTTAGGGTTCGGGGACCCCTACGAGCAGTACTTC.

V and J are TRBV27 and TRBJ2-1; tentatively, D is TRBD2 (6 bases). The CDR3 has 13 amino acids. Germline V lookup: CDR1 MNHEY, CDR2 SMNVEV (reference sequence). Trimming cost V 4 bases and J 5 bases, with 9 bases left between them. The CDR3 here is CASSSAGHNEQFF. The CDR3 DNA follows: TGTGCCAGCAGTTCCGCGGGGCACAATGAGCAGTTCTTC.

A word on this clonotype: One end of the junction varies from germline; a read error may be responsible. The CDR3: CASSYALGQTGANVLTF. DNA for the CDR3: TGTGCCAGCAGCTACGCCTTAGGGCAGACTGGGGCCAACGTCCTGACTTTC. The chain has TRBV5-3 and TRBJ2-6, with no clear D. TRBV5-3 is filed as an ORF, its function uncertain. This CDR3 region has 17 residues.

This clonotype was recorded many times. The V gene is TRBV7-2, the J gene TRBJ2-2, with no clear D. There are 13 residues in the CDR3. Trimming removed 5 bases at V and 2 bases at J, with 6 bases between. CDR1 is SGHTA and CDR2 is FQGNSA in the germline V gene. The DNA of the CDR3 is TGTGCCAGCAGCAACGCTAACACCGGGGAGCTGTTTTTT. Translation gives CASSNANTGELFF. The entire variable domain, with the rest obtained from reference TRBV7-2 and TRBJ2-2, is as follows: GAGVSQSPSNKVTEKGKDVELRCDPISGHTALYWYRQSLGQGLEFLIYFQGNSAPDKSGLPSDRFSAERTGGSVSTLTIQRTQQEDSAVYLCASSNANTGELFFGEGSRLTVL.

Ten or more counts support this clonotype. The rearrangement joins TRBV7-8 to TRBJ1-1; the D is unclear. The germline gives CDR1 SGHVS, CDR2 FQNEAQ. CDR3 length: 16 amino acids. Trimming took off 2 bases at V and 2 bases at J, with 15 bases between the two ends. The CDR3 nucleotides read TGTGCCAGCAGCTTATACTACCGCGACAAAAACACTGAAGCTTTCTTT. This gives the protein CASSLYYRDKNTEAFF.

The chain joins TRBV6-6 to TRBJ2-3, with a weak D call TRBD2 (7 bases). Germline values: CDR1 MNHNY, CDR2 SVGAGI (reference sequence). V shed 2 bases and J shed 5 bases, with 17 bases lying between them. The CDR3 length is 16 residues. CDR3 sequence reads: CASSYQSGRGVDTQYF. The CDR3 DNA reads as TGTGCCAGCAGTTACCAGAGTGGGAGGGGGGTAGATACGCAGTATTTT.

This clonotype was observed a handful of times. The chain recombines TRBV7-8 with TRBJ1-4; tentatively, D is TRBD1 (6 bases). CDR3 size: 15 residues. V was clipped by 2 bases and J by 5 bases, with 12 bases between them. CDR1 and CDR2 (germline): SGHVS, FQNEAQ. CDR3 coding DNA: TGTGCCAGCAGCTTATATGGGGACACAAATGAAAAACTGTTTTTT. This codes for CASSLYGDTNEKLFF.

This clonotype was detected only a few times. The rearrangement uses TRBV11-2 and TRBJ1-1; no reliable D call. Germline CDR1 reads SGHAT; CDR2 reads FQNNGV. Between the trimmed V and J ends, which lost 5 bases and 8 bases, there was a span of 9 bases. The CDR3 extends over 11 amino acids. The CDR3 coding sequence is TGTGCCAGCAGCCCGCGTCAGGAAGCTTTCTTT. Protein product: CASSPRQEAFF.

This clonotype has only a few counts. V is TRBV7-2 and J is TRBJ2-1, with TRBD2 matching over 9 bases. The germline V gene encodes CDR1 SGHTA and CDR2 FQGNSA. The CDR3 runs 17 residues. With V trimmed by 3 bases and J by 4 bases, 10 bases remained unmatched. In DNA form, the CDR3 reads TGTGCCAGCAGCTTCCCCCCCGGCGGGGGGGTATACAATGAGCAGTTCTTC. This translates into CASSFPPGGGVYNEQFF.

V and J are TRBV6-5 and TRBJ2-1; 8 positions match TRBD1. Germline loops: CDR1 MNHEY, CDR2 SVGAGI. V trimming: 5 bases; J trimming: 7 bases; junction bases outside the gene matches: 7. The CDR3 is 14 residues long. CDR3 sequence reads: CASSGTGVENEQFF. For the CDR3, the DNA is TGTGCCAGCAGTGGGACAGGAGTCGAGAATGAGCAGTTCTTC.

This clonotype has just one count. V gene TRBV6-6 combines with J gene TRBJ2-7; 9 bases align to TRBD2. The J segment lost 6 bases and the V segment lost 0 bases, leaving 18 bases of the junction unmatched. Germline CDR1 reads MNHNY; CDR2 reads SVGAGI (reference sequence). The CDR3 loop spans 19 amino acids. The CDR3 is CASSYSGQRGVGGFVEQYF. In DNA, the CDR3 is TGTGCCAGCAGTTACTCGGGGCAGCGGGGGGTTGGTGGGTTTGTCGAGCAGTACTTC.

This clonotype came up a few times. The CDR3 loop is CASSRPGPPNYEQYF. As DNA, the CDR3 is TGTGCCAGCAGCAGACCGGGACCCCCGAACTACGAGCAGTACTTC. The rearrangement links TRBV7-8 to TRBJ2-7, with D perhaps TRBD1 or TRBD2 (5 bases each). The V gene lost 5 bases and the J gene lost 3 bases, with 17 bases spanning the gap. Per the germline V gene, CDR1 is SGHVS and CDR2 is FQNEAQ. CDR3 length: 15 amino acids.

The CDR3 loop is CASEGLYTDTQYF. CDR3 nucleotide sequence: TGTGCCAGCGAGGGACTTTACACAGATACGCAGTATTTT. The chain recombines TRBV9 with TRBJ2-3, with a tentative D call TRBD2 (6 bases). Germline CDR1 is SGDLS and CDR2 is YYNGEE. The CDR3 is made up of 13 amino acids. Deletions cut 7 bases from V and 2 bases from J, with 11 bases between.